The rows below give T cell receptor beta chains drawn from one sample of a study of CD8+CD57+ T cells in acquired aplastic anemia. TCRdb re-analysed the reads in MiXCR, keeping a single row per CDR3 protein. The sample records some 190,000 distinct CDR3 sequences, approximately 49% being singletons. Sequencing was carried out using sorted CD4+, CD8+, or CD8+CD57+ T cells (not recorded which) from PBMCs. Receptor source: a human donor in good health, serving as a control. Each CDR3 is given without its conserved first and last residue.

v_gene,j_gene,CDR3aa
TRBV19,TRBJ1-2,ANLLLRDRYGYT
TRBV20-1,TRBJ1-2,SARLPLTGGRYGYT
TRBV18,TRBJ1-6,ASSLQGARNSPLH
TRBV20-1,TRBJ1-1,SARESGVNTEAF
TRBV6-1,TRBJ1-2,ASSGTGQANYGYT
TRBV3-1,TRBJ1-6,ASSLKSGNSPLH
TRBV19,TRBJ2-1,ASSSLIPGVQF
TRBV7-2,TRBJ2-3,ASSFPPYGHITSVPPDTQY
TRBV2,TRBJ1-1,ASRGWGDHTEAF
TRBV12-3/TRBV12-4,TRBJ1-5,ASTDSYNQPQH
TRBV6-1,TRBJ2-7,ASSQLWDTQYEQY